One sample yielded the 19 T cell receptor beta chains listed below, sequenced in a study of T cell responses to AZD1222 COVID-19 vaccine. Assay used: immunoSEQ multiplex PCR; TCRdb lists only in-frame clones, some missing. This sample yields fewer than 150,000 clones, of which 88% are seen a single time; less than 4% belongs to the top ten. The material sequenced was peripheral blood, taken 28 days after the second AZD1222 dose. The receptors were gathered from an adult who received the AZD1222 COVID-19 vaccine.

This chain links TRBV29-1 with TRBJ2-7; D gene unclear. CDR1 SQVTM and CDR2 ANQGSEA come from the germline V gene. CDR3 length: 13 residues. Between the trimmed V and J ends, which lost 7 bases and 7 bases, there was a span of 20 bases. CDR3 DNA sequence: TGCAGCGGCCGACCGGTATTTTTCGATGAGCAGTACTTC. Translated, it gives CSGRPVFFDEQYF.

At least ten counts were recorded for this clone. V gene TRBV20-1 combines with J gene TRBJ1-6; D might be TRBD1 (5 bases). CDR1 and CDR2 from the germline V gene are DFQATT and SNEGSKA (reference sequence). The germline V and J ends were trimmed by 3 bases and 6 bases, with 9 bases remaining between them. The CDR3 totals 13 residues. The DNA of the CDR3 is TGCAGTGCTAGTTGGGGCAGTAATTCACCCCTCCACTTT. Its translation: CSASWGSNSPLHF.

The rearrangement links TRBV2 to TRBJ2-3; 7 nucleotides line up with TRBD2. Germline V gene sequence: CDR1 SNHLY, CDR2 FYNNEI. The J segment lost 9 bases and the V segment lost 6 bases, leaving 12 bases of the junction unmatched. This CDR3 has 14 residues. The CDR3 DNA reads TGTGCCAGCAGGGCCCTAGCGGCCCCTGCCACGCAGTATTTT. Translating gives CASRALAAPATQYF.

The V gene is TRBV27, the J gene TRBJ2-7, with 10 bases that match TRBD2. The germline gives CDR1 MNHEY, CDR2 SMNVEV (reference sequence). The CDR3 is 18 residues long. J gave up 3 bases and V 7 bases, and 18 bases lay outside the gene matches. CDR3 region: CASTYHNGVAGGLYEQYF. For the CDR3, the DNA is TGTGCCAGCACCTATCATAACGGTGTAGCGGGAGGTCTCTACGAGCAGTACTTC.

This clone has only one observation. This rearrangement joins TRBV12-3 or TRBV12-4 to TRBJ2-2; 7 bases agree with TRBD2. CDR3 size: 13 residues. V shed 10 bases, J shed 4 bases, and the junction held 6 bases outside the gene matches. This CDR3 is CATGLSVTGELFF. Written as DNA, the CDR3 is TGTGCCACGGGACTATCTGTCACCGGGGAGCTGTTTTTT.

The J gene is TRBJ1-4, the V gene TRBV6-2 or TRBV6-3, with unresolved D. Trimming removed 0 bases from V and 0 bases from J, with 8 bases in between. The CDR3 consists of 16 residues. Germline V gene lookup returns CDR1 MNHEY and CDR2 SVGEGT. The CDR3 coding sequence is TGTGCCAGCAGTTACTCGTCAGTATCAACTAATGAAAAACTGTTTTTT. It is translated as CASSYSSVSTNEKLFF.

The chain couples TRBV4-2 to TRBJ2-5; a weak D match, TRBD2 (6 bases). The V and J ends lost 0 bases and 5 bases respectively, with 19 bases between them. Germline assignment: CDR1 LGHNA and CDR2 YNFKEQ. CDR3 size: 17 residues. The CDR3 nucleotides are TGTGCCAGCAGCCAAGACCCTGGGACTTTCCGCGTCGAGACCCAGTACTTC. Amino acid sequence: CASSQDPGTFRVETQYF.

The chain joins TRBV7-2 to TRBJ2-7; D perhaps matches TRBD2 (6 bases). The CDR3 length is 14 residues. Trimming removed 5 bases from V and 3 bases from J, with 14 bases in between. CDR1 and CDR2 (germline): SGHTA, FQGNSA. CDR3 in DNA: TGTGCCAGCAGCCTGATAGCGGAGATCTACGAGCAGTACTTC. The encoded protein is CASSLIAEIYEQYF.

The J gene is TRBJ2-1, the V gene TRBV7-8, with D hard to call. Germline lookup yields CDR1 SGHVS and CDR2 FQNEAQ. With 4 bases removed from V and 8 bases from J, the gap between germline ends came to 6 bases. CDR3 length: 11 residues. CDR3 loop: CASSYIHEQFF. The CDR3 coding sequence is TGTGCCAGCAGCTATATCCATGAGCAGTTCTTC. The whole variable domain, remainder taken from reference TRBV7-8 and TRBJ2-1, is GAGVSQSPRYKVAKRGQDVALRCDPISGHVSLFWYQQALGQGPEFLTYFQNEAQLDKSGLPSDRFFAERPEGSVSTLKIQRTQQEDSAVYLCASSYIHEQFFGPGTRLTVL.

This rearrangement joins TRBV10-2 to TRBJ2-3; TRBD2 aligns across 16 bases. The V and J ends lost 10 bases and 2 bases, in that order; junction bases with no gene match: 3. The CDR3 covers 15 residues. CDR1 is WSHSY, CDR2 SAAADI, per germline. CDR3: CATGTSGGATDTQYF. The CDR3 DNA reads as TGCGCCACAGGGACTAGCGGGGGGGCCACAGATACGCAGTATTTT.

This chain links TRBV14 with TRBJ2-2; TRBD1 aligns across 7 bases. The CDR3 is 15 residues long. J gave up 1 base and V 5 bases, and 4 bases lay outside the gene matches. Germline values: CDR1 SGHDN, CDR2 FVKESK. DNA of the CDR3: TGTGCCAGCAGCTATAGACAGGGGAACACCGGGGAGCTGTTTTTT. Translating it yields CASSYRQGNTGELFF.

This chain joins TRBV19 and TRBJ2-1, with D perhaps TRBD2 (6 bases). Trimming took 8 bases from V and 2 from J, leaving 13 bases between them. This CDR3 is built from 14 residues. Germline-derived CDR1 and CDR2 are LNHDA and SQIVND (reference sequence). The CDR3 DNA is TGTGCCAGTCGGCTCGGGGGAGCCTACAATGAGCAGTTCTTC. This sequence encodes CASRLGGAYNEQFF.

CDR3 DNA: TGTGCCAGCAGCTTAGTGGGGGGTAGCAATCAGCCCCAGCATTTT. Translating it yields CASSLVGGSNQPQHF. This chain joins TRBV7-9 and TRBJ1-5, with a possible D match to TRBD1 (5 bases). CDR1 is SEHNR and CDR2 is FQNEAQ in the germline V gene (reference sequence). The CDR3 consists of 15 residues. The germline V and J ends were trimmed by 1 base and 0 bases, with 7 bases remaining between them.

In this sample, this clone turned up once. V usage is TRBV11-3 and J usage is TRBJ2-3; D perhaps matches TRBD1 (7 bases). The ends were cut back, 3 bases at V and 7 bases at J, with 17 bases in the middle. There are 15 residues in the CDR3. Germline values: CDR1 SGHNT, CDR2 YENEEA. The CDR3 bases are TGTGCCAGCAGCTTCGAGGGGGGACAGACGAATACGCAGTATTTT. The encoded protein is CASSFEGGQTNTQYF.

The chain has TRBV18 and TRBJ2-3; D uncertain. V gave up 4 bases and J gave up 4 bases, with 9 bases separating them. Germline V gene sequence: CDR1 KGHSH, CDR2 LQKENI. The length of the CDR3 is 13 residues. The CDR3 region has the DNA TGTGCCAGCTCACGTCGAGCGCCAGATACGCAGTATTTT. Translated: CASSRRAPDTQYF.

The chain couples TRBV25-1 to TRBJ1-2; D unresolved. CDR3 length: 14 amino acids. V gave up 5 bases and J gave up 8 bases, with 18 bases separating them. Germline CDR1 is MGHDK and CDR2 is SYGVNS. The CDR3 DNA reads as TGTGCCAGCAGTTTCGGACGTTACACGGGAGGCTACACCTTC. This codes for CASSFGRYTGGYTF.

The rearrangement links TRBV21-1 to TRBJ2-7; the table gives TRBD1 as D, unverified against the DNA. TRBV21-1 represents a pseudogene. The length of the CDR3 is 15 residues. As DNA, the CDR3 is TGTGCCAGCAGCAACGAGACAGGGACGACTTACGAGCAGTACTTC. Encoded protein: CASSNETGTTYEQYF.

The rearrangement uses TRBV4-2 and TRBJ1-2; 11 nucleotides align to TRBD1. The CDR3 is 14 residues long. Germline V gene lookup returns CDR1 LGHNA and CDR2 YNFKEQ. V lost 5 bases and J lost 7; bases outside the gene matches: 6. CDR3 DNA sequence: TGTGCCAGCAGCGCCCCCGGGACAGGGGGTGGCTACACCTTC. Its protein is CASSAPGTGGGYTF.

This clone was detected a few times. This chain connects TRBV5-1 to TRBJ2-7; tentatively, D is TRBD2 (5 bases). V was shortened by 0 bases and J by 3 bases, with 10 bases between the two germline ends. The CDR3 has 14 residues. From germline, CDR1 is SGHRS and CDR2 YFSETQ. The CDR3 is CASSLGYRDYEQYF. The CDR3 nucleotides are TGCGCCAGCAGCTTGGGTTACCGGGACTACGAGCAGTACTTC.